This entry features one T cell receptor (beta chain) sequence. This specimen belongs to a study of cytomegalovirus exposure and HLA in healthy donors. The PCR had 60 Vbeta and 13 Jbeta primers. Clones were sequenced by immunoSEQ multiplex PCR, and TCRdb holds only the in-frame ones, with some missing. The sample yields about 160,000 clones, less than 80% seen once. Material for sequencing was PBMCs. This receptor was obtained from a man aged 40-49 years in good health and CMV-seronegative.

CDR3 sequence: CASSERPSVEAFF. The CDR3 DNA reads TGTGCCAGCAGTGAGAGGCCCTCCGTAGAGGCTTTCTTT. The chain employs TRBV2 and TRBJ1-1; D unresolved. The V gene's germline CDR1 is SNHLY and CDR2 FYNNEI. V shed 3 bases and J shed 11 bases, with 16 bases lying between them. The CDR3 spans 13 residues.